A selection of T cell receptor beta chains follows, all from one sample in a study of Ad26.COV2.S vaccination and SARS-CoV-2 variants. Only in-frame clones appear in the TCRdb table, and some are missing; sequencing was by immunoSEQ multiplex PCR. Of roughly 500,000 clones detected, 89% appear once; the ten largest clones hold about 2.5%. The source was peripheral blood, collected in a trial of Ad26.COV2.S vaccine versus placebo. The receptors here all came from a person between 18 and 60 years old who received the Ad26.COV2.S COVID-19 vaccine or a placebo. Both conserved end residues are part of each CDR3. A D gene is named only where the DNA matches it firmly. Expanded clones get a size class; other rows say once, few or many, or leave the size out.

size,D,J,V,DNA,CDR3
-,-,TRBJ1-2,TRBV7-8,TGTGCCAGCAGCTTCACACCTAACTATGGCTACACCTTC,CASSFTPNYGYTF
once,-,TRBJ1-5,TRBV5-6,TGTGCCAGCAGCTTGGGTCGGGGATGGAGCAATCAGCCCCAGCATTTT,CASSLGRGWSNQPQHF
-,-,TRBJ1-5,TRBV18,TGTGCCAGCTCATCTACTTCGGACGTAAGCAATCAGCCCCAGCATTTT,CASSSTSDVSNQPQHF
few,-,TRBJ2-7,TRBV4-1,TGCGCCAGCAGCCGCCTTGAGGCCGCTAGCTCCTACGAGCAGTACTTC,CASSRLEAASSYEQYF
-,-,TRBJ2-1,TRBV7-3,TGTGCCAGCAGCTTATTTAGCGCCCCAAGGAATGAGCAGTTCTTC,CASSLFSAPRNEQFF
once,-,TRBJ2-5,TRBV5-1,TGCGCCAGCAGCCGTTCCGGGCCTGGGGCCCAGTACTTC,CASSRSGPGAQYF
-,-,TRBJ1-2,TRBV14,TGTGCCAGCAGCCAAGATCCGTGGGGGAACTATGGCTACACCTTC,CASSQDPWGNYGYTF
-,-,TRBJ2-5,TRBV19,TGTGCCAGTAGTATGGGGCTTAGAGAGACCCAGTACTTC,CASSMGLRETQYF
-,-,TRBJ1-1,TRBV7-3,TGTGCCAGCAGCTTTCAGGGGAACACTGAAGCTTTCTTT,CASSFQGNTEAFF
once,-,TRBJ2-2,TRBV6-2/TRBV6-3,TGTGCCAGCAGTTACCGGATTGGGACCGCCGGGGAGCTGTTTTTT,CASSYRIGTAGELFF
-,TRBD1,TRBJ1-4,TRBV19,TGTGCCAGTAAGATAGGACAGGGTAATGAAAAACTGTTTTTT,CASKIGQGNEKLFF
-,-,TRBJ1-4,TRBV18,TGTGCCAGCTCACTGAGGGGGGCTAATGAAAAACTGTTTTTT,CASSLRGANEKLFF